These T cell receptor beta chains were read from a single sample in a study of T cells in Graves' hyperthyroidism and ophthalmopathy. In TCRdb, the multiplex PCR reads were re-called with MiXCR into one record per CDR3 protein. The sample carries hundreds of thousands of distinct CDR3 sequences, around 15% recorded once. The sample consisted of blood. These TCRs come from a woman aged 18-35 years with Graves' hyperthyroidism. Each CDR3 is given with its conserved first and last residue. A D gene is named only where the DNA matches it firmly. A row's size may be missing; if present it is once, few, many or a size class.

many	NA	TRBV2	TRBJ1-5	TGTGCCAGCAGGGGGGACACGGTTAGCAATCAGCCCCAGCATTTT	CASRGDTVSNQPQHF
NA	NA	TRBV7-9	TRBJ2-1	TGTGCCAGCAGCTTTGGGGTTCCAGGCGATGAGCAGTTCTTC	CASSFGVPGDEQFF
many	NA	TRBV12-3/TRBV12-4	TRBJ1-5	TGTGCCAGCACTGGGACATTGAAACGCAATCAGCCCCAGCATTTT	CASTGTLKRNQPQHF
many	TRBD1	TRBV20-1	TRBJ2-4	TGCAGTCCACAGGGGGCTACGGGCATTCAGTACTTC	CSPQGATGIQYF
NA	TRBD2	TRBV19	TRBJ2-3	TGTGCCAGTCGCAGCGGGAGGGCCGCAGATACGCAGTATTTT	CASRSGRAADTQYF
NA	NA	TRBV4-1	TRBJ2-1	TGCGCCAGCAGCCTACCGGACGGGAATGAGCAGTTCTTC	CASSLPDGNEQFF
many	NA	TRBV5-1	TRBJ1-1	TGCGCCAGCAGCCCGGACGGGGGACGAGTAATGAACACTGAAGCTTTCTTT	CASSPDGGRVMNTEAFF
NA	TRBD2	TRBV7-9	TRBJ2-5	TGTGCCAGCAGCGCCAGACTAGCGGGGCTCCAAACCCAGTACTTC	CASSARLAGLQTQYF
NA	NA	TRBV3-1	TRBJ2-1	TGTCCCAGCGGCCAACGGGGTGAGCAGTTCTTC	CPSGQRGEQFF
NA	NA	TRBV7-9	TRBJ1-3	TGTGCCAGCAGCTCCCTTCGGGGGTCGTCGGGAAACACCATATATTTT	CASSSLRGSSGNTIYF
many	TRBD2	TRBV5-5	TRBJ2-5	TGTGCCAGCAGCTTTACTAGCGGTGGAGAGACCCAGTACTTC	CASSFTSGGETQYF
many	TRBD2	TRBV30	TRBJ2-7	TGTGCCTCAAAAACGGGAGGTCGATACGAGCAGTACTTC	CASKTGGRYEQYF
many	TRBD2	TRBV5-1	TRBJ2-7	TGCGCCAGCAGCACCTTTGGACTAGCGGGAGGGTCCCAGCAGTACTTC	CASSTFGLAGGSQQYF
NA	NA	TRBV7-8	TRBJ2-7	TGTGCCAGCAGCTTAGCGGGGACACTTGTCGACGAGCAGTACTTC	CASSLAGTLVDEQYF
few	TRBD2	TRBV6-1	TRBJ2-7	TGTGCCAGCAGTGACCGCGGGAGGGCAACTTACGAGCAGTACTTC	CASSDRGRATYEQYF
many	NA	TRBV6-2/TRBV6-3	TRBJ1-5	TGTGCCAGCAGTTACCCCGACACCTTCTCTAATCAGCCCCAGCATTTT	CASSYPDTFSNQPQHF
many	NA	TRBV11-3	TRBJ2-3	TGTGCCAGCAGCGCGACTACTAGCTGCACAGATACGCAGTATTTT	CASSATTSCTDTQYF
many	NA	TRBV9	TRBJ2-2	TGTGCCAGCAGCGGTAAAGGGCCGAGCGTTGACACCGGGGAGCTGTTTTTT	CASSGKGPSVDTGELFF
few	NA	TRBV19	TRBJ1-2	TGTGCCAGTAGTATGTTGGGGTCTGCTAACTATGGCTACACCTTC	CASSMLGSANYGYTF
many	NA	TRBV28	TRBJ2-4	TGTGCCAGCACCCCCGGGGGAGAGGACATTCAGTACTTC	CASTPGGEDIQYF
few	NA	TRBV7-9	TRBJ2-7	TGTGCCAGCAGCGGGGGGGGCCGCTACGAGCAGTACTTC	CASSGGGRYEQYF
NA	TRBD2	TRBV19	TRBJ2-7	TGTGCCAGTAGTTTTCAACTAGCGGGGACTTACGAGCAGTACTTC	CASSFQLAGTYEQYF
few	NA	TRBV20-1	TRBJ1-4	TGCAGTGCTAGAGAATACAGGGCGGGTGAAAAACTGTTTTTT	CSAREYRAGEKLFF
many	TRBD1	TRBV3-1	TRBJ1-4	TGTGCCAGCAGCCAAAAGGGGACAGGGTCATTTATTGGAAAACTGTTTTTT	CASSQKGTGSFIGKLFF
few	TRBD1	TRBV7-3	TRBJ2-3	TGTGCCAGCAGCTTAATGCAGGGGGGCACAGATACGCAGTATTTT	CASSLMQGGTDTQYF
many	NA	TRBV12-3/TRBV12-4	TRBJ1-2	TGTGCCAGCAGCCGGAGACAGGCTGTGGCGGTCTACACCTTC	CASSRRQAVAVYTF
NA	NA	TRBV28	TRBJ2-7	TGTGCCAGCAGTTCTGCCGACTCCTACGAGCAGTACTTC	CASSSADSYEQYF
many	NA	TRBV2	TRBJ1-2	TGTGCCAGCAGCGCCAGCAACGTTTATGGCTACACCTTC	CASSASNVYGYTF
NA	NA	TRBV2	TRBJ2-7	TGTGCCAGCAGCCGTAGGGAGCAGTACTTC	CASSRREQYF
NA	TRBD1	TRBV24-1	TRBJ1-2	TGTGCCACCAGTGATCAGACAGGGGGATATGGCTACACCTTC	CATSDQTGGYGYTF
many	TRBD1	TRBV3-1	TRBJ2-7	TGTGCCAGCAGCCCAACCGGGACAGGGGCCTACGAGCAGTACTTC	CASSPTGTGAYEQYF
many	NA	TRBV12-3/TRBV12-4	TRBJ1-1	TGTGCCAGCAGCCGAAACAGTCCCAGCACTGAAGCTTTCTTT	CASSRNSPSTEAFF
once	TRBD1	TRBV19	TRBJ2-7	TGTGCCAGTAGGGTAGGACAGGGCCTCTACGAGCAGTACTTC	CASRVGQGLYEQYF
NA	NA	TRBV16	TRBJ1-1	TGTGCCAGCAGCCCCTCCTCTACGGGGAACACTGAAGCTTTCTTT	CASSPSSTGNTEAFF
NA	NA	TRBV10-3	TRBJ2-3	TGTGCCATCAGTGAGTCGAATCGGGGCACAGATACGCAGTATTTT	CAISESNRGTDTQYF
few	NA	TRBV12-3/TRBV12-4	TRBJ1-2	TGTGCCAGCAGTTTGCTGGGAGATGGCTACACCTTC	CASSLLGDGYTF
many	NA	TRBV29-1	TRBJ2-3	TGCAGCGTTGACTCTGGGTGGGTTTCCTATACGCAGTATTTT	CSVDSGWVSYTQYF
many	NA	TRBV6-1	TRBJ2-3	TGTGCCAGCAGTGAATACCGGACAGATACGCAGTATTTT	CASSEYRTDTQYF
many	NA	TRBV7-6	TRBJ2-1	TGTGCCAGCAGCATAGACAATGAGCAGTTCTTC	CASSIDNEQFF
NA	TRBD2	TRBV4-1	TRBJ2-7	TGCGCCAGCAGCCAAGGAATCCGGGAGGGGGGCAATCCCTACGAGCAGTACTTC	CASSQGIREGGNPYEQYF
few	NA	TRBV6-4	TRBJ2-1	TGTGCCAGCAGTGAAGGTATTGAGCAGTTCTTC	CASSEGIEQFF
many	NA	TRBV20-1	TRBJ2-3	TGCAGCCCCCTTCGAACGAGGGGCACAGATACGCAGTATTTT	CSPLRTRGTDTQYF
NA	NA	TRBV19	TRBJ2-5	TGTGCCAGTAGTAGGCCCGGGACGGGGGAGACCCAGTACTTC	CASSRPGTGETQYF
many	NA	TRBV7-9	TRBJ2-7	TGTGCCAGCAGCTTAGCAGTTCTCGAGGGAGAACCTCCTTACGAGCAGTACTTC	CASSLAVLEGEPPYEQYF
many	NA	TRBV30	TRBJ2-1	TGTGCCTGCACACCCACGACGGTATCCCCTTACAATGAGCAGTTCTTC	CACTPTTVSPYNEQFF
many	NA	TRBV12-3/TRBV12-4	TRBJ2-2	TGTGCAACCAAAACGGGACTCAGGAGATACACGTCGAACACCGGGGAGCTGTTTTTT	CATKTGLRRYTSNTGELFF